This T cell receptor beta chain appears in the sequencing data of a study of cytomegalovirus exposure and HLA in healthy donors. Overall study results and limits: For most TCR beta V segments, an earlier analysis put the productive rate at about 87% or about 30% of the time. The study labeled approximately 150 TCR beta chains cytomegalovirus-associated. In a later analysis, most CMV-associated TCR beta chains appeared HLA-restricted.

Primers for the PCR totalled 60 Vbeta and 13 Jbeta. TCRdb's table, derived via immunoSEQ multiplex PCR, lists solely in-frame clones and lacks some. The sample has about 120,000 clones, approximately 80% seen once. Points on this clone: Its antigen is unidentified.

Sequencing was carried out using PBMCs. This sequence originates from a woman in her thirties or forties in good health and CMV-seronegative.

CDR3 region: CASSPLVRETQYF. For the CDR3, the DNA is TGTGCCAGCAGCCCCCTTGTACGGGAGACCCAGTACTTC. This chain links TRBV27 with TRBJ2-5; no clear D. The V end was cut by 6 bases, the J end by 5 bases, with 13 bases between. Germline lookup yields CDR1 MNHEY and CDR2 SMNVEV (reference sequence). The length of the CDR3 is 13 residues.